This TCR beta chain was recovered during a study of T cells in Graves' hyperthyroidism and ophthalmopathy. The CDR3 regions of TCR beta were amplified from RNA transcripts. HTBI primers drove first-round RT-PCR of the TCR CDR3. TCRdb processed the multiplex PCR reads anew with MiXCR; each CDR3 protein has one entry. The table has under 350,000 distinct CDR3 sequences, about 17% seen once. The CDR3 length is 11 residues. Trimming took off 8 bases at V and 1 base at J, with 5 bases between the two ends. CDR1 SNHLY and CDR2 FYNNEI come from the germline V gene. Not enrolled were patients with uncontrolled infection, other autoimmune disease, pregnancy or lactation.

The V and J genes are TRBV2 and TRBJ2-5, with D unclear. This TCR derives from a woman aged 55-75 years with Graves' ophthalmopathy. The sequenced sample consisted of blood. The DNA of the CDR3 is TGTGCCAGCGCAGCCCAAGAGACCCAGTACTTC. Translating it yields CASAAQETQYF.